The T cell receptor beta chain described here comes from a study of shared T cell receptors in the human thymus. Germline CDR1 is MNHEY and CDR2 is SMNVEV (reference sequence). This CDR3 spans 15 amino acids. Trimming cost V 2 bases and J 5 bases, with 12 bases left between them. TCRdb keeps only in-frame clones here, not all; method: immunoSEQ multiplex PCR. In the table there are about 380,000 clones, 95% of which are singletons. Sequencing used thymocytes. The origin of this receptor is a human donor. This chain links TRBV27 with TRBJ1-4, with D possibly being TRBD1 (5 bases). DNA for the CDR3: TGTGCCAGCAGTTTACAGGGCCCAAGGAATGAAAAACTGTTTTTT. Amino acids: CASSLQGPRNEKLFF.